A selection of T cell receptor beta chains follows, all from one sample in a study of cytomegalovirus exposure and HLA in healthy donors. Some clones are missing from TCRdb's copy, which holds only in-frame ones; the method was immunoSEQ multiplex PCR. This table has some 130,000 clones, roughly 79% appearing once. The sequenced material came from PBMCs. These receptors were obtained from a man aged 30-40 years in good health and CMV-seropositive. The CDR3 runs from the conserved cysteine through the conserved F or W. The D gene is left open where the match is weak. Some rows mark clone size as missing; the rest say once, few, many or name a class of expanded clone.

TRBD1,TRBJ1-4,TRBV6-5,.,CASRRDRTTNEKLFF,TGTGCCAGCAGAAGGGACAGGACAACTAATGAAAAACTGTTTTTT
.,TRBJ1-2,TRBV6-5,.,CASSYSSQNYGYTF,TGTGCCAGCAGTTACTCGTCACAGAACTATGGCTACACCTTC
.,TRBJ2-3,TRBV9,.,CASSARLGSTDTQYF,TGTGCCAGCAGCGCTAGACTAGGAAGCACAGATACGCAGTATTTT
TRBD2,TRBJ2-1,TRBV5-1,.,CASRQIAGAGNEQFF,TGCGCCAGCAGACAAATAGCGGGAGCGGGCAATGAGCAGTTCTTC
.,TRBJ2-2,TRBV18,.,CASSPTHDTGELFF,TGTGCCAGCTCACCAACACACGACACCGGGGAGCTGTTTTTT
TRBD2,TRBJ2-3,TRBV7-9,.,CASSLPSGGKADTQYF,TGTGCCAGCAGCTTACCTAGCGGGGGAAAGGCAGATACGCAGTATTTT
.,TRBJ2-7,TRBV19,.,CASSRTPGEQYF,TGTGCCAGTAGTCGGACTCCGGGGGAGCAGTACTTC
TRBD1,TRBJ2-7,TRBV5-1,.,CASSRWTGGNYEQYF,TGCGCCAGCAGCCGGTGGACAGGGGGCAACTACGAGCAGTACTTC
.,TRBJ2-2,TRBV7-3,once,CASSLQAAPNTGELFF,TGTGCCAGCAGTCTCCAAGCGGCGCCGAACACCGGGGAGCTGTTTTTT
TRBD1,TRBJ2-3,TRBV7-2,.,CASSLDRVADTQYF,TGTGCCAGCAGCCTCGACAGGGTGGCAGATACGCAGTATTTT
.,TRBJ2-5,TRBV7-9,once,CASRSIGEETQYF,TGTGCCAGCAGATCGATCGGGGAAGAGACCCAGTACTTC
TRBD1,TRBJ2-7,TRBV10-2,few,CASSRDSTYEQYF,TGCGCCAGCAGCCGGGACAGTACCTACGAGCAGTACTTC
.,TRBJ2-7,TRBV11-2,.,CASSPLGSYEQYF,TGTGCCAGCAGCCCCCTAGGGAGCTACGAGCAGTACTTC
TRBD1,TRBJ2-3,TRBV5-1,.,CASSLEGRGPDTQYF,TGCGCCAGCAGCTTGGAGGGCAGGGGGCCAGATACGCAGTATTTT
TRBD1,TRBJ2-7,TRBV7-3,.,CASRRDRNSYEQYF,TGTGCCAGCCGCCGGGACAGAAATTCCTACGAGCAGTACTTC
.,TRBJ2-5,TRBV2,.,CASSEVGTVQETQYF,TGTGCCAGCAGTGAGGTGGGGACTGTCCAAGAGACCCAGTACTTC
.,TRBJ1-4,TRBV10-1,.,CASSAQLNEKLFF,TGCGCCAGCAGTGCACAGCTTAATGAAAAACTGTTTTTT
TRBD1,TRBJ2-7,TRBV7-9,.,CASSSRGTGLDEQYF,TGTGCCAGCAGCTCCAGAGGGACAGGTTTGGACGAGCAGTACTTC
.,TRBJ1-2,TRBV11-2,.,CASSLGFAGGDGYGYTF,TGTGCCAGCAGCTTAGGATTCGCAGGAGGTGATGGGTATGGCTACACCTTC
TRBD2,TRBJ2-1,TRBV29-1,.,CSVEDLASGSSYNEQFF,TGCAGCGTTGAAGATCTGGCTAGCGGGAGTTCCTACAATGAGCAGTTCTTC
.,TRBJ2-2,TRBV5-1,.,CASSFSGDTGELFF,TGCGCCAGCAGCTTTTCCGGGGACACCGGGGAGCTGTTTTTT
.,TRBJ2-3,TRBV5-1,.,CASSSSGGPGDTQYF,TGCGCCAGCAGCTCCTCGGGCGGGCCGGGGGATACGCAGTATTTT
.,TRBJ1-2,TRBV11-2,.,CASSRQVLTYGYTF,TGTGCCAGCAGCCGACAGGTGCTAACTTATGGCTACACCTTC
TRBD2,TRBJ2-2,TRBV18,once,CASSPLGLGANTGELFF,TGTGCCAGCTCACCATTGGGACTAGGAGCGAACACCGGGGAGCTGTTTTTT
.,TRBJ2-5,TRBV5-6,.,CASSWAALARRETQYF,TGTGCCAGCAGCTGGGCCGCGCTAGCGAGGAGGGAGACCCAGTACTTC
.,TRBJ1-1,TRBV7-8,.,CASSSRTGIITEAFF,TGTGCCAGCAGCTCAAGAACAGGGATTATCACTGAAGCTTTCTTT
.,TRBJ2-1,TRBV9,.,CASSVVQGNYNEQFF,TGTGCCAGCAGCGTAGTACAGGGAAACTACAATGAGCAGTTCTTC
.,TRBJ1-6,TRBV7-2,few,CASTPSGNSPLHF,TGTGCCAGCACCCCTTCAGGGAATTCACCCCTCCACTTT
TRBD2,TRBJ2-1,TRBV10-2,once,CASTSGRYNEQFF,TGCGCCAGCACCAGCGGGAGGTACAATGAGCAGTTCTTC
.,TRBJ2-1,TRBV4-2,.,CASSQLTQTQNEQFF,TGTGCCAGCAGCCAACTAACACAGACCCAGAATGAGCAGTTCTTC
.,TRBJ2-1,TRBV2,.,CASSVWGASSYNEQFF,TGTGCCAGCAGTGTTTGGGGCGCGAGCTCCTACAATGAGCAGTTCTTC
.,TRBJ1-5,TRBV19,.,CASSLLNSGFGNQPQHF,TGTGCCAGTAGTTTGCTCAATTCAGGGTTTGGCAATCAGCCCCAGCATTTT
.,TRBJ1-6,TRBV7-2,.,CASSLPVVGSPLHF,TGTGCCAGCAGCTTACCGGTTGTCGGGTCACCCCTCCACTTT
.,TRBJ1-1,TRBV23-1,.,CASSQVGPEAFF,TGCGCCAGCAGTCAAGTGGGGCCTGAAGCTTTCTTT
TRBD2,TRBJ2-1,TRBV30,.,CAWVTDLRTSGSNEQFF,TGTGCCTGGGTAACCGACCTCAGGACTAGCGGGAGCAATGAGCAGTTCTTC
TRBD1,TRBJ1-2,TRBV5-1,once,CASSPDRGVYGYTF,TGCGCCAGCAGCCCCGACAGGGGGGTCTATGGCTACACCTTC
TRBD2,TRBJ2-5,TRBV28,once,CASSLPAGGGETQYF,TGTGCCAGCAGTTTACCAGCGGGAGGAGGAGAGACCCAGTACTTC
TRBD1,TRBJ1-2,TRBV7-6,.,CASSFKPGQGENYGYTF,TGTGCCAGCAGCTTTAAGCCGGGACAGGGTGAGAACTATGGCTACACCTTC
TRBD1,TRBJ1-2,TRBV7-9,.,CASSLVSTGEHGYTF,TGTGCCAGCAGCTTAGTGTCCACAGGGGAGCATGGCTACACCTTC
.,TRBJ1-1,TRBV10-3,.,CAISTAGDTEAFF,TGTGCCATCAGCACCGCGGGGGACACTGAAGCTTTCTTT
.,TRBJ2-2,TRBV19,.,CASSTSLGAYTGELFF,TGTGCCAGTAGTACCTCCTTAGGGGCGTACACCGGGGAGCTGTTTTTT
TRBD2,TRBJ2-7,TRBV10-3,.,CAISSGKTYEQYF,TGTGCCATCTCTAGCGGAAAAACCTACGAGCAGTACTTC
.,TRBJ1-1,TRBV5-1,.,CASSRDSKNTEAFF,TGCGCCAGCAGTCGAGACAGCAAGAACACTGAAGCTTTCTTT
TRBD1,TRBJ2-7,TRBV6-5,many,CATAQGDHEQYF,TGTGCCACCGCACAGGGGGACCACGAGCAGTACTTC
.,TRBJ2-5,TRBV9,.,CASSGGGEETQYF,TGTGCCAGCAGCGGAGGCGGGGAAGAGACCCAGTACTTC
.,TRBJ2-2,TRBV10-3,.,CAIGVRQAVNTGELFF,TGTGCCATCGGAGTGAGACAGGCCGTGAACACCGGGGAGCTGTTTTTT
TRBD1,TRBJ2-7,TRBV4-2,.,CASSQDGAGGSYEQYF,TGTGCCAGCAGCCAAGATGGGGCAGGGGGCTCCTACGAGCAGTACTTC
TRBD1,TRBJ2-5,TRBV30,.,CAWSSGTGRETQYF,TGTGCCTGGAGTTCCGGGACAGGCCGAGAGACCCAGTACTTC
TRBD1,TRBJ2-7,TRBV27,few,CASSPPGQGLREQYF,TGTGCCAGCAGTCCTCCGGGACAGGGTTTGAGGGAGCAGTACTTC
TRBD2,TRBJ2-3,TRBV7-3,once,CASSLSLAGGADTQYF,TGTGCCAGCAGCTTAAGTCTAGCGGGGGGAGCAGATACGCAGTATTTT
.,TRBJ1-5,TRBV5-5,few,CASSLFPDQPQHF,TGTGCCAGCAGCTTGTTTCCGGATCAGCCCCAGCATTTT
.,TRBJ2-1,TRBV7-9,.,CASSPRAGRSYNEQFF,TGTGCCAGCAGCCCTCGGGCGGGGCGGTCCTACAATGAGCAGTTCTTC
.,TRBJ1-2,TRBV7-8,.,CASSNAGSTGGAF,TGTGCCAGCAGCAACGCCGGGTCCACAGGCGGGGCCTTC
TRBD1,TRBJ2-5,TRBV19,.,CASSAGTGGETQYF,TGTGCCAGTAGTGCCGGGACAGGGGGTGAGACCCAGTACTTC
TRBD1,TRBJ1-2,TRBV28,.,CASSTRQGYSNGYTF,TGTGCCAGCAGTACACGACAGGGTTACTCTAATGGCTACACCTTC
TRBD2,TRBJ2-7,TRBV6-5,.,CASSRGLAESYEQYF,TGTGCCAGCAGCAGGGGACTAGCGGAGTCCTACGAGCAGTACTTC
.,TRBJ2-3,TRBV7-2,.,CASSYFGLTGGTDTQYF,TGTGCCAGCAGCTACTTCGGACTAACCGGCGGCACAGATACGCAGTATTTT
.,TRBJ2-1,TRBV9,.,CASSVDPSSGEQFF,TGTGCCAGCAGCGTAGACCCCTCCAGCGGGGAGCAGTTCTTC
.,TRBJ2-1,TRBV10-3,.,CATSPRSGQPGGNEQFF,TGTGCCACCTCCCCCCGTAGCGGCCAACCCGGGGGCAATGAGCAGTTCTTC
.,TRBJ1-2,TRBV15,few,CATSRDPGGYGYTF,TGTGCCACCAGCAGAGATCCGGGGGGCTATGGCTACACCTTC